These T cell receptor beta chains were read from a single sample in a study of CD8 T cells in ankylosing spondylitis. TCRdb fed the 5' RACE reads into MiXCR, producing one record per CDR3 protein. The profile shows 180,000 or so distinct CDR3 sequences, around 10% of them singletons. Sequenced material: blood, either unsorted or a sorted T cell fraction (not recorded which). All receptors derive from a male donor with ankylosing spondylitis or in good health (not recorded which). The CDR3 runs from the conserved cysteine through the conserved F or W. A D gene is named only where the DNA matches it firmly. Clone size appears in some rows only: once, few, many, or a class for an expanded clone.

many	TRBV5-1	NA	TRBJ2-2	CASSLVGPANTGELFF	TGCGCCAGCAGCTTGGTTGGACCCGCGAACACCGGGGAGCTGTTTTTT
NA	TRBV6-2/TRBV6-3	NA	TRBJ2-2	CASNSLGLLTGELFF	TGTGCCAGCAATAGCCTAGGACTCCTCACCGGGGAGCTGTTTTTT
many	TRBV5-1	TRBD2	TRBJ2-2	CASSSGLAGYGELFF	TGCGCCAGCAGCTCGGGACTAGCGGGGTACGGGGAGCTGTTTTTT
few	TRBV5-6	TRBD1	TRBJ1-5	CASSRKRDSHNQPQHF	TGTGCCAGCAGCCGGAAGAGGGACAGCCACAATCAGCCCCAGCATTTT
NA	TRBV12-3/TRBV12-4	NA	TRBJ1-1	CASSTLGGYEAFF	TGTGCCAGCAGTACTCTAGGGGGGTATGAAGCTTTCTTT
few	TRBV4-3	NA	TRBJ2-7	CASSRDRAAYEQYF	TGCGCCAGCAGCCGCGACCGGGCGGCCTACGAGCAGTACTTC
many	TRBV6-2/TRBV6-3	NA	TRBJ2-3	CASSYFGDTDTQYF	TGTGCCAGCAGTTACTTCGGGGATACAGATACGCAGTATTTT
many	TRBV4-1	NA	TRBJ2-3	CASSQSWADTQYF	TGCGCCAGCAGCCAATCCTGGGCAGATACGCAGTATTTT
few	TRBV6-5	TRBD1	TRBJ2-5	CASSLPGQNQETQYF	TGTGCCAGCAGTTTACCGGGACAGAACCAAGAGACCCAGTACTTC
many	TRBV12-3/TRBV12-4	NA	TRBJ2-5	CASSLGALETQYF	TGTGCCAGCAGTTTAGGGGCATTAGAGACCCAGTACTTC
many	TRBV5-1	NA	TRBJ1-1	CASSLGGVEMNTEAFF	TGCGCCAGCAGCTTGGGGGGGGTTGAAATGAACACTGAAGCTTTCTTT
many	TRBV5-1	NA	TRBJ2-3	CASSLDRPSTDTQYF	TGCGCCAGCAGCTTGGACAGACCTAGCACAGATACGCAGTATTTT
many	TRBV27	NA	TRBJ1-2	CASSGFGSLRSGYTF	TGTGCCAGCAGTGGGTTTGGTTCCCTAAGAAGTGGCTACACCTTC
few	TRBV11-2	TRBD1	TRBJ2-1	CASSLGSDRGYNEQFF	TGTGCCAGCAGCTTAGGTTCTGACAGGGGCTACAATGAGCAGTTCTTC
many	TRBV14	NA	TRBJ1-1	CASSQDTRTQRRVMNTEAFF	TGTGCCAGCAGCCAAGATACCCGAACCCAACGCAGGGTTATGAACACTGAAGCTTTCTTT
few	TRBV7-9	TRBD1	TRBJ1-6	CASSYGQGINSPLHF	TGTGCCAGCAGCTATGGACAGGGGATTAATTCACCCCTCCACTTT
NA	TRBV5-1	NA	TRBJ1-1	CASSLNPQGSNTEAFF	TGCGCCAGCAGCTTGAACCCCCAGGGGTCGAACACTGAAGCTTTCTTT
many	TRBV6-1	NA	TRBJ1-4	CASSADSSSEKLFF	TGTGCCAGCAGCGCGGACAGTTCGAGTGAAAAACTGTTTTTT
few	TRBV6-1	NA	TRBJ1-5	CASSPGDQPQHF	TGTGCCAGCAGCCCCGGGGATCAGCCCCAGCATTTT
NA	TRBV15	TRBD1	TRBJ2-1	CATSPDRGSNNKQFF	TGTGCCACCAGCCCGGACAGGGGAAGTAACAATAAGCAGTTCTTC
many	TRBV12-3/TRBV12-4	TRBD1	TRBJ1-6	CASSSRGTGDSPLHF	TGTGCCAGCAGTTCCCGGGGGACAGGGGATTCACCCCTCCACTTT
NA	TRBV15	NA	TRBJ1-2	CATSREMGLGYTF	TGTGCCACCAGCAGAGAGATGGGGCTGGGCTACACCTTC
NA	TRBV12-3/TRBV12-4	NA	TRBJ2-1	CASSPNRDNEQFF	TGTGCCAGCAGCCCCAATAGGGACAATGAGCAGTTCTTC
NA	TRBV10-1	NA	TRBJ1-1	CASSESGDTEAFF	TGCGCCAGCAGTGAGTCCGGGGACACTGAAGCTTTCTTT
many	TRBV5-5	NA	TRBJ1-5	CASSFQGDQPQHF	TGTGCCAGCAGCTTCCAGGGAGATCAGCCCCAGCATTTT
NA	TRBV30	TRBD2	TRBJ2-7	CAWSVRSGNEQYF	TGTGCCTGGAGTGTACGAAGCGGGAACGAGCAGTACTTC
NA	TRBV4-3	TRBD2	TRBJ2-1	CASSQIVSGGVYNEQFF	TGCGCCAGCAGCCAAATCGTAAGCGGGGGGGTATACAATGAGCAGTTCTTC
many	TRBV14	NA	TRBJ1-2	CASSQEFGHGGYTF	TGTGCCAGCAGCCAAGAGTTCGGACACGGCGGCTACACCTTC
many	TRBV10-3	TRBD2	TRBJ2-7	CAISGAGENEQYF	TGTGCCATCAGTGGAGCGGGGGAAAACGAGCAGTACTTC